The 10 T cell receptor beta chains reported below all come from one sample, sequenced in a study of T cell changes during pregnancy in multiple sclerosis. The table came from immunoSEQ multiplex PCR; TCRdb's copy has only in-frame clones and leaves some out. In the table there are 40,000 or so clones, 90% of which are singletons. The sample consisted of peripheral blood, taken in the third trimester of pregnancy. The receptors here all came from a female donor in good health, enrolled as a control in a pregnancy study.

The chain recombines TRBV2 with TRBJ2-1, with TRBD1 matching 7 bases. The length of the CDR3 is 16 residues. J gave up 0 bases and V 3 bases, and 5 bases lay outside the gene matches. Germline V lookup: CDR1 SNHLY, CDR2 FYNNEI. In nucleotides, the CDR3 is TGTGCCAGCAGTGAGGTGACAGGGACCTCCTACAATGAGCAGTTCTTC. It specifies CASSEVTGTSYNEQFF.

The genes are TRBV27 and TRBJ1-1; 9 nucleotides match TRBD1. The CDR3 covers 16 residues. Germline loops: CDR1 MNHEY, CDR2 SMNVEV (reference sequence). The V and J ends lost 5 bases and 4 bases, in that order; junction bases with no gene match: 11. The CDR3 sequence: CASSGTGTGISTEAFF. CDR3 DNA sequence: TGTGCCAGCAGTGGGACAGGGACGGGAATTAGCACTGAAGCTTTCTTT.

The chain is built from TRBV29-1 and TRBJ1-1; TRBD1 agrees at 7 bases. The V segment lost 6 bases and the J segment 3 bases; nucleotides outside the gene matches: 4. The germline CDR1 and CDR2 sequences are SQVTM and ANQGSEA. The CDR3 totals 12 residues. The CDR3, as DNA: TGCAGCGTCCGACAGGGAGACACTGAAGCTTTCTTT. Amino acid sequence: CSVRQGDTEAFF.

This chain links TRBV12-5 with TRBJ1-5; 7 nucleotides align to TRBD1. The CDR3 extends over 17 amino acids. The J segment lost 3 bases and the V segment lost 7 bases, leaving 15 bases of the junction unmatched. Germline-derived CDR1 and CDR2 are LGHNT and FRNRAP. CDR3 DNA: TGTGCTAGTGCGCTAACTGCCGCGACAGGGTTCAATCAGCCCCAGCATTTT. It codes for CASALTAATGFNQPQHF.

This rearrangement joins TRBV5-1 to TRBJ2-3; D remains ambiguous. The CDR3 spans 14 residues. The V gene lost 2 bases and the J gene lost 2 bases, with 9 bases spanning the gap. Germline lookup yields CDR1 SGHRS and CDR2 YFSETQ. The CDR3 is CASSFLTSTDTQYF. In nucleotides, the CDR3 is TGCGCCAGCAGCTTCCTAACCTCCACAGATACGCAGTATTTT. Drawing the rest from reference TRBV5-1 and TRBJ2-3, the complete variable domain is KAGVTQTPRYLIKTRGQQVTLSCSPISGHRSVSWYQQTPGQGLQFLFEYFSETQRNKGNFPGRFSGRQFSNSRSEMNVSTLELGDSALYLCASSFLTSTDTQYFGPGTRLTVL.

V usage is TRBV2 and J usage is TRBJ1-2; D is uncertain. This CDR3 spans 11 amino acids. Germline assignment: CDR1 SNHLY and CDR2 FYNNEI. Trimming cost V 7 bases and J 3 bases, with 6 bases left between them. CDR3 amino acids: CASMEDYGYTF. In nucleotides, the CDR3 is TGTGCCAGCATGGAGGACTATGGCTACACCTTC. The full variable domain, completed using reference TRBV2 and TRBJ1-2, is EPEVTQTPSHQVTQMGQEVILRCVPISNHLYFYWYRQILGQKVEFLVSFYNNEISEKSEIFDDQFSVERPDGSNFTLKIRSTKLEDSAMYFCASMEDYGYTFGSGTRLTVV.

This sequence joins TRBV7-9 and TRBJ2-6; TRBD1 matches at 10 bases. The CDR3 contains 17 residues. CDR1 is SEHNR, CDR2 FQNEAQ, per germline (reference sequence). V shed 1 base and J 0 bases; nucleotides not matched to a gene: 0. The DNA of the CDR3 is TGTGCCAGCAGCTTAGGGACAGGGGGCTCTGGGGCCAACGTCCTGACTTTC. Encoded protein: CASSLGTGGSGANVLTF.

This chain uses TRBV30 with TRBJ2-2; tentative D call: TRBD2 (5 bases). V dropped 0 bases and J dropped 3 bases, with 11 bases sitting between them. This CDR3 contains 15 residues. The germline V gene has CDR1 GTSNPN and CDR2 SVGIG (reference sequence). The CDR3: CAWSVRGLDTGELFF. Here the CDR3 DNA reads TGTGCCTGGAGTGTACGGGGTCTCGACACCGGGGAGCTGTTTTTT.

This chain connects TRBV5-4 to TRBJ1-2; 7 bases map to TRBD1. J lost 4 bases, V lost 6 bases, and 9 bases had no gene match. The germline V gene encodes CDR1 SGHNT and CDR2 YYREEE (reference sequence). The CDR3 runs 14 residues. The CDR3 DNA sequence: TGTGCCAGCAAAGGGACAGCCGACATCTATGGCTACACCTTC. The encoded protein is CASKGTADIYGYTF.

The chain joins TRBV5-1 to TRBJ2-1; tentative D call: TRBD1 (5 bases). Germline V gives CDR1 SGHRS, CDR2 YFSETQ. The CDR3 consists of 14 residues. Trimming pared 2 bases from V and 0 bases from J, leaving 6 bases between. CDR3 residues: CASSLQDSYNEQFF. For the CDR3, the DNA is TGCGCCAGCAGCTTACAGGACTCCTACAATGAGCAGTTCTTC.